This TCR beta chain is from a study of cytomegalovirus exposure and HLA in healthy donors. Study at large: There were 350 to 400 genotyped donors. Of these, 75% to 90% fell in the genetic ancestry cluster associated with self-reported Caucasian donors.

The PCR made use of 60 Vbeta and 13 Jbeta primers. The data were produced by immunoSEQ multiplex PCR, yet TCRdb's version contains in-frame clones alone and is incomplete. The sample records some 150,000 clones, roughly 85% being singletons. Comment on this clone: What it binds is unknown. A junction boundary mismatches the germline segment, possibly from a read error.

Study-level findings and limits: TCR beta chains associated with HLA were, in a later analysis, more clonally expanded than equally common others.

Germline-derived CDR1 and CDR2 are SGHRS and YFSETQ. The CDR3 is made up of 18 amino acids. This TCR derives from a man aged 40-49 years in good health and CMV-seronegative. This chain connects TRBV5-1 to TRBJ2-6, with 8 bases aligning to TRBD1. Sample: PBMCs. This CDR3 is CASSLANRGTSGANGLTF. In DNA form, the CDR3 reads TGCGCCAGCAGCTTGGCAAACAGGGGGACCTCTGGGGCCAACGGCCTGACTTTC. Full variable domain (missing parts from reference TRBV5-1 and TRBJ2-6): KAGVTQTPRYLIKTRGQQVTLSCSPISGHRSVSWYQQTPGQGLQFLFEYFSETQRNKGNFPGRFSGRQFSNSRSEMNVSTLELGDSALYLCASSLANRGTSGANGLTFGAGSRLTVL.